This entry is about one TCR beta chain. Sequencing was performed with immunoSEQ multiplex PCR; in TCRdb, only in-frame clones are kept and a portion is missing. The data show over 200,000 clones, more than 80% seen once. The length of the CDR3 is 15 residues. Germline trimming cut 1 base from V and 7 bases from J; bases unmatched to any gene: 7. Germline CDR1 is SGHDN and CDR2 is FVKESK. The record originates from a study of blood T cell repertoires in COVID-19. Seattle patients were enrolled during active infection and followed longitudinally. The TCR comes from a young man with COVID-19, enrolled during active disease. The chain links TRBV14 to TRBJ2-1, with 7 bases lining up with TRBD1. The sample was peripheral blood. The CDR3: CASSQGTGTFNEQFF. As DNA, the CDR3 is TGTGCCAGCAGCCAAGGGACAGGTACCTTTAATGAGCAGTTCTTC.